Listed below are T cell receptor beta chains from one sample, sequenced in a study of cytomegalovirus exposure and HLA in healthy donors. Assay used: immunoSEQ multiplex PCR; TCRdb lists only in-frame clones, some missing. The table shows over 75,000 clones, with about 75% occurring only once. Input material: PBMCs. Every receptor here comes from a female donor in good health and CMV-seronegative. The CDR3 runs from the conserved cysteine through the conserved F or W. The order of the fields is V gene, D gene, CDR3 protein. The D gene is left open where the match is weak.

V gene: TRBV4-1; D gene: .; CDR3 protein: CASSQGPGRQYF
V gene: TRBV5-4; D gene: .; CDR3 protein: CASSLRDEQYF
V gene: TRBV7-3; D gene: .; CDR3 protein: CASSLWEATEAFF
V gene: TRBV28; D gene: TRBD1; CDR3 protein: CASKLTGQDYVNYGYTF
V gene: TRBV7-9; D gene: .; CDR3 protein: CASSPRRIGGNEQFF
V gene: TRBV4-3; D gene: .; CDR3 protein: CASSQDIGGLNEQFF
V gene: TRBV4-1; D gene: TRBD2; CDR3 protein: CASSQEGTSGYNEQFF
V gene: TRBV23-1; D gene: .; CDR3 protein: CASSQSMGGRNTEAFF
V gene: TRBV7-7; D gene: TRBD2; CDR3 protein: CASSLGAGGPADTQYF
V gene: TRBV5-1; D gene: .; CDR3 protein: CASSPRDSYEQYF
V gene: TRBV6-5; D gene: .; CDR3 protein: CASSAWGLGDTQYF
V gene: TRBV7-2; D gene: .; CDR3 protein: CASSGRRGNSPLHF
V gene: TRBV4-3; D gene: .; CDR3 protein: CASSQDPQGREKLFF
V gene: TRBV11-2; D gene: .; CDR3 protein: CASSLVSGAKSPLHF
V gene: TRBV6-5; D gene: .; CDR3 protein: CASSPLGGSGNTIYF
V gene: TRBV19; D gene: .; CDR3 protein: CASSIAGGGYTF
V gene: TRBV6-5; D gene: TRBD1; CDR3 protein: CASSNSGGVTEAFF
V gene: TRBV6-5; D gene: .; CDR3 protein: CASSYSLGVNYGYTF
V gene: TRBV19; D gene: .; CDR3 protein: CASSNRKEGNQPQHF
V gene: TRBV18; D gene: TRBD2; CDR3 protein: CASSPGAGGYEQYF
V gene: TRBV7-3; D gene: TRBD1; CDR3 protein: CASSSGTGGNYGYTF
V gene: TRBV5-1; D gene: .; CDR3 protein: CASSSFDSESGTDTQYF
V gene: TRBV11-1; D gene: .; CDR3 protein: CASSHGSGMGNEQFF
V gene: TRBV5-4; D gene: TRBD1; CDR3 protein: CASSTRQGKIYEQYF
V gene: TRBV7-8; D gene: .; CDR3 protein: CASSPREAQGSYEQYF
V gene: TRBV23-1; D gene: .; CDR3 protein: CALTLGGPHHYEQYF
V gene: TRBV13; D gene: TRBD1; CDR3 protein: CASSLARGPYEQYF
V gene: TRBV6-1; D gene: .; CDR3 protein: CASTPLQRATSQYF
V gene: TRBV7-9; D gene: TRBD1; CDR3 protein: CSSSFPRGTGGGETQYF
V gene: TRBV6-5; D gene: .; CDR3 protein: CASSYGGAPPLHF
V gene: TRBV7-2; D gene: TRBD2; CDR3 protein: CASSRYLLAGGTNTGELFF
V gene: TRBV9; D gene: .; CDR3 protein: CASSPRGSGANVLTF
V gene: TRBV4-1; D gene: .; CDR3 protein: CASSQDRAETYNEQFF
V gene: TRBV11-2; D gene: .; CDR3 protein: CASSLGYQGYEQYF
V gene: TRBV5-1; D gene: TRBD1; CDR3 protein: CASSPRGTGDGYTF
V gene: TRBV29-1; D gene: TRBD1; CDR3 protein: CSVGSGTGGQGTQYF
V gene: TRBV30; D gene: TRBD2; CDR3 protein: CACPSQLAGPEGTGELFF
V gene: TRBV9; D gene: TRBD1; CDR3 protein: CASSSGTGRGEQYF
V gene: TRBV10-1; D gene: TRBD2; CDR3 protein: CASSDAGETYNEQFF
V gene: TRBV18; D gene: .; CDR3 protein: CASSPPGTLLYEQYF
V gene: TRBV27; D gene: .; CDR3 protein: CASSRQFSYNEQFF
V gene: TRBV29-1; D gene: .; CDR3 protein: CSAISSGTEAFF
V gene: TRBV27; D gene: .; CDR3 protein: CASSLWADTGELFF
V gene: TRBV7-9; D gene: TRBD1; CDR3 protein: CASSLQGAIAEQYF
V gene: TRBV5-1; D gene: TRBD1; CDR3 protein: CASSLGGTGLNEQFF
V gene: TRBV2; D gene: .; CDR3 protein: CASSVDDSESGNTIYF
V gene: TRBV6-1; D gene: TRBD1; CDR3 protein: CASSADRVGNQPQHF
V gene: TRBV14; D gene: .; CDR3 protein: CASSPAPELAKNIQYF
V gene: TRBV19; D gene: .; CDR3 protein: CASKGQGTYEQYF
V gene: TRBV19; D gene: .; CDR3 protein: CASTPGVYGYTF
V gene: TRBV10-1; D gene: .; CDR3 protein: CASSVETRTDTQYF
V gene: TRBV6-1; D gene: .; CDR3 protein: CASSEVEYGYTF
V gene: TRBV7-2; D gene: TRBD1; CDR3 protein: CASSFLQGDTQYF